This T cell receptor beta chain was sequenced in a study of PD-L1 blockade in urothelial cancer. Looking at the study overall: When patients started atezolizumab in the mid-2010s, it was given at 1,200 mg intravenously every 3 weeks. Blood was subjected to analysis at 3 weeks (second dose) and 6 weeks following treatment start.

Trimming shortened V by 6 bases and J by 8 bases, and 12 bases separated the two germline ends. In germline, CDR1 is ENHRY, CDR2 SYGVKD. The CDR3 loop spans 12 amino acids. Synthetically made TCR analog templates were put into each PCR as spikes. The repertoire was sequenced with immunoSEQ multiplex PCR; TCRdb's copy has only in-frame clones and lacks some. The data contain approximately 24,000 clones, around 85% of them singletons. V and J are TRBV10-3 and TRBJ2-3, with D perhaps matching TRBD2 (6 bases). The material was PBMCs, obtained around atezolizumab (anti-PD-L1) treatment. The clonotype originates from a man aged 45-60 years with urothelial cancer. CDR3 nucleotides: TGTGCCATCAGAGGGGACTTTTCTACGCAGTATTTT. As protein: CAIRGDFSTQYF.